This TCR beta chain was profiled in a study of shared clonotypes between healthy human individuals. After removal of 5 bases from V and 6 bases from J, the junction contained 8 bases not matched to a gene. This CDR3 is 15 amino acids long. Germline CDR1 is SGHVS and CDR2 is FNYEAQ. Sequencing used immunoSEQ multiplex PCR; TCRdb keeps in-frame clones, though not all of them. The data contain about 1 million clones, approximately 70% of them singletons. This clone came up once. Its antigen is still unknown. Both subsets, CD45RA+ naive and CD45RA-negative memory, were split from the CD4+ cells. General study results and limits: Incomplete sequencing of sorted subsets was indicated by rarefaction despite large depth. Expectations were that clonotype sharing among donors would be affected by sequencing depth.

Sequencing input: memory CD4+ T cells sorted from blood. Subset noted: CD45RA-negative fraction. This TCR derives from a man younger than 35 in good health. The chain recombines TRBV7-6 with TRBJ2-2; 8 bases fit TRBD2. CDR3 sequence (DNA): TGTGCCAGCAGCCCCCGAGCGGGAGTTCCCGGGGAGCTGTTTTTT. This sequence encodes CASSPRAGVPGELFF.